This entry describes one T cell receptor (beta chain). This sample is part of a study of blood T cell repertoires in COVID-19. On the study more broadly: Samples representing acute and convalescent COVID-19 were sourced from the United States, Italy and Spain. PBMCs, B-cell-depleted T cells, or T cells provided the cDNA or gDNA that made up the material.

Authors' analysis steps: Reference gene primers were amplified, and this amplification served to estimate nucleated cell counts. This table comes from immunoSEQ multiplex PCR, and its TCRdb copy is limited to in-frame clones, with some not included. V and J calls and clone size are given by that table; D and trimming were obtained from the DNA. The top ten clones hold under 2% of a sample with 95,000 to 100,000 clones, approximately 86% of them seen once. This clonotype originated in a man older than 75 with acute or convalescent COVID-19. What was sequenced was peripheral blood.

The CDR3: CASSFTGSFQETQYF. CDR3 nucleotide sequence: TGTGCCAGCAGCTTTACAGGAAGCTTCCAAGAGACCCAGTACTTC. V is TRBV14 and J is TRBJ2-5, with D perhaps matching TRBD1 (5 bases). The germline V and J ends were trimmed by 5 bases and 1 base, with 14 bases remaining between them. The CDR3 length is 15 residues. Germline-derived CDR1 and CDR2 are SGHDN and FVKESK.